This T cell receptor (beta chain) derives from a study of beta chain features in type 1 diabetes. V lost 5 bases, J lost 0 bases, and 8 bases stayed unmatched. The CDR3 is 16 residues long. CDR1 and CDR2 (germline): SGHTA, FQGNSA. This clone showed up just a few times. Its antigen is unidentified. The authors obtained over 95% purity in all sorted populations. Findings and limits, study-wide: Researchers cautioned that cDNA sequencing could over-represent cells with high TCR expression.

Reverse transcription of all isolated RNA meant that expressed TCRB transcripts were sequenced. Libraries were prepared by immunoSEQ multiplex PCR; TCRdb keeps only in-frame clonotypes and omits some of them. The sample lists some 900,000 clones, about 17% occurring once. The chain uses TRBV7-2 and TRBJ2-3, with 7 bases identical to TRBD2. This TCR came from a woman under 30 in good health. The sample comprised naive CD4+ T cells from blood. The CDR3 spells CASSLGPGGSTDTQYF. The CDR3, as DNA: TGTGCCAGCAGCCTCGGGCCCGGGGGGAGCACAGATACGCAGTATTTT.